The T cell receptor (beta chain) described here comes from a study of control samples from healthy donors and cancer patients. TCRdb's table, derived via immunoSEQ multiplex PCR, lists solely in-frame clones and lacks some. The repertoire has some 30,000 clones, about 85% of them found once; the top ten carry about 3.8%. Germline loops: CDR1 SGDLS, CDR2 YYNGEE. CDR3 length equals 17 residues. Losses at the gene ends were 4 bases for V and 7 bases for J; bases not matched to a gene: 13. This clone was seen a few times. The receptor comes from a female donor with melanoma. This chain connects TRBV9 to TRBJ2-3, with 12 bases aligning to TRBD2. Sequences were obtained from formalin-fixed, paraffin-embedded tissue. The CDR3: CASSPISLAGGPNTQYF. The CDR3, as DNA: TGTGCCAGCAGCCCCATCTCTCTAGCGGGAGGGCCAAATACGCAGTATTTT.